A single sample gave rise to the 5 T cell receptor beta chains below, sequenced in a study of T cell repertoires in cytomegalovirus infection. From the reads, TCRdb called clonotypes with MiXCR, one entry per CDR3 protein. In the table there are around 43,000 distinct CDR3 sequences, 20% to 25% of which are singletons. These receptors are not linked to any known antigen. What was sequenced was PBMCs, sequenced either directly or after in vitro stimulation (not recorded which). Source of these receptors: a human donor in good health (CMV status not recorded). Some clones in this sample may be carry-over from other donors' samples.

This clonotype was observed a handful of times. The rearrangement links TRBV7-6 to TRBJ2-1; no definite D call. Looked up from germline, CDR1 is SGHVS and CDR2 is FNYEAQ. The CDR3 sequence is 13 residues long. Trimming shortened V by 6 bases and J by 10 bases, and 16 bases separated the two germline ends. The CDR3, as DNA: TGTGCCAGCAGGTTAAACTTAGTACGGGAGCAGTTCTTC. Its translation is CASRLNLVREQFF.

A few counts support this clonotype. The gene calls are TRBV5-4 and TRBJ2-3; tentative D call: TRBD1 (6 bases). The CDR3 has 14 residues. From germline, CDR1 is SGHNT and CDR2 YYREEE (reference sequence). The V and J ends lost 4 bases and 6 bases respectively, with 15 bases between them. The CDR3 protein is CASSPPRGSDTQYF. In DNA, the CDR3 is TGTGCCAGCAGCCCCCCCAGGGGCTCGGATACGCAGTATTTT. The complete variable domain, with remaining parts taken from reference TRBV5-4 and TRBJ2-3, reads ETGVTQSPTHLIKTRGQQVTLRCSSQSGHNTVSWYQQALGQGPQFIFQYYREEENGRGNFPPRFSGLQFPNYSSELNVNALELDDSALYLCASSPPRGSDTQYFGPGTRLTVL.

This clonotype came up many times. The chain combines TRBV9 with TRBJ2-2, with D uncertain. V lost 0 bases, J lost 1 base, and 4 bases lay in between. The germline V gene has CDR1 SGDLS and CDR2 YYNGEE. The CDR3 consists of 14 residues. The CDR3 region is CASSVGGNTGELFF. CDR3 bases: TGTGCCAGCAGCGTAGGGGGGAACACCGGGGAGCTGTTTTTT.

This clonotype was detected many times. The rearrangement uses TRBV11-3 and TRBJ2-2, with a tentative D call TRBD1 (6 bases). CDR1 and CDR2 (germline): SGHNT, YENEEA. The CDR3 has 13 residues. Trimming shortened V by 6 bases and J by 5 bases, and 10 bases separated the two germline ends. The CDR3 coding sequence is TGTGCCAGCAGACCCAGGGGAACCGGGGAGCTGTTTTTT. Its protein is CASRPRGTGELFF.

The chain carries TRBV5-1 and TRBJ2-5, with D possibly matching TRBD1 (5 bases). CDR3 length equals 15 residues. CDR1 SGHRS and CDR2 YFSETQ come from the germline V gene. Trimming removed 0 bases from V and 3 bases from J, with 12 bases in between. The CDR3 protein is CASSLEVGPEETQYF. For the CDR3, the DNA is TGCGCCAGCAGCTTGGAGGTGGGGCCGGAAGAGACCCAGTACTTC.